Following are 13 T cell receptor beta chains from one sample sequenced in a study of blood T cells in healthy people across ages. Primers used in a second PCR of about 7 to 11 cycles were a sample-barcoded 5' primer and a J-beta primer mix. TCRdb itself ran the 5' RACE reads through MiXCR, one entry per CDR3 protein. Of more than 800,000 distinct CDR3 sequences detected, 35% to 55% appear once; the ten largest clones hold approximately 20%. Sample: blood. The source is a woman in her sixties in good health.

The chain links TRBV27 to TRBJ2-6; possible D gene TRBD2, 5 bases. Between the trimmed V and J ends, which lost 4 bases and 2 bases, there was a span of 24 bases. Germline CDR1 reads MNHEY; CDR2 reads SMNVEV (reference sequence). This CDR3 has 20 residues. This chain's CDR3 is CASSSLTGNVNFPGANVLTF. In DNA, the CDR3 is TGTGCCAGCAGTTCCTTAACGGGGAACGTGAACTTCCCTGGGGCCAACGTCCTGACTTTC.

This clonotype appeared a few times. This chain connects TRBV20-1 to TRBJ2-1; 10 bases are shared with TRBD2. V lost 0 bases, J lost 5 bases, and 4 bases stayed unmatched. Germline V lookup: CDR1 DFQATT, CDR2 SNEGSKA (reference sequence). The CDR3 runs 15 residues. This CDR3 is CSARDGTSGDNEQFF. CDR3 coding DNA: TGCAGTGCTAGAGATGGAACTAGCGGGGACAATGAGCAGTTCTTC.

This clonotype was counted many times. In nucleotides, the CDR3 is TGTGCCATCAGTTCGGCGGGAGGGGGGGCCTACGAGCAGTACTTC. Translated, it gives CAISSAGGGAYEQYF. The chain carries TRBV10-3 and TRBJ2-7; TRBD2 agrees at 9 bases. Losses at the gene ends were 5 bases for V and 2 bases for J; bases not matched to a gene: 7. Germline-derived CDR1 and CDR2 are ENHRY and SYGVKD. The CDR3 contains 15 residues.

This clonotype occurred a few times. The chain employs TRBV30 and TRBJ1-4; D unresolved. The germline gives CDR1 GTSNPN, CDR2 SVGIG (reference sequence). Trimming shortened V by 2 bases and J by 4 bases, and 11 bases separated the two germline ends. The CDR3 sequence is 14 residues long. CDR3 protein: CAWSSSGGNEKLFF. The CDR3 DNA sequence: TGTGCCTGGAGTAGTAGTGGCGGTAATGAAAAACTGTTTTTT.

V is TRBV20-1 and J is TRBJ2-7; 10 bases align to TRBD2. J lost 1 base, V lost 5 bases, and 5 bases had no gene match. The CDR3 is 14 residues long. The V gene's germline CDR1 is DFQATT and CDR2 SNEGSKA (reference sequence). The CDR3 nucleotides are TGCAGTGCTGATAGACTAGCGGGTTCCTACGAGCAGTACTTC. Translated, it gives CSADRLAGSYEQYF.

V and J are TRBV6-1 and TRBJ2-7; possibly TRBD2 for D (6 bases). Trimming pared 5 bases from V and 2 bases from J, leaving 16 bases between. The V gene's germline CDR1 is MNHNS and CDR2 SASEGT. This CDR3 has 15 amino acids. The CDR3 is CASSLASATPYEQYF. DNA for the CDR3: TGTGCCAGCAGTTTAGCTAGCGCTACTCCCTACGAGCAGTACTTC.

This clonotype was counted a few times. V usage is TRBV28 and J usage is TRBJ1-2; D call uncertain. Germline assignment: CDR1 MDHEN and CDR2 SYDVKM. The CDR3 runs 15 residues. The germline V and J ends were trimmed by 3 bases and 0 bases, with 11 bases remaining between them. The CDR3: CASSLPNQANYGYTF. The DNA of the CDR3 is TGTGCCAGCAGTTTGCCCAATCAGGCTAACTATGGCTACACCTTC.

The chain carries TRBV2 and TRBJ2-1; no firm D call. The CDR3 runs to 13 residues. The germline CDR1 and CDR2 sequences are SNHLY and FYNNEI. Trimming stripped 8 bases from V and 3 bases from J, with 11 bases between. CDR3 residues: CASHDLNYNEQFF. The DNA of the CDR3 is TGTGCCAGCCATGACTTGAACTACAATGAGCAGTTCTTC.

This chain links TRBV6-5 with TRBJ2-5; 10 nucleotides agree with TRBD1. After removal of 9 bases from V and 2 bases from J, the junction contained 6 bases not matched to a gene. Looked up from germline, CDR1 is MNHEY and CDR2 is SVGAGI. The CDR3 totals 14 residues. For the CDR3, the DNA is TGTGCCAGTGGACAGGGGGGGTGGCAAGAGACCCAGTACTTC. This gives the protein CASGQGGWQETQYF.

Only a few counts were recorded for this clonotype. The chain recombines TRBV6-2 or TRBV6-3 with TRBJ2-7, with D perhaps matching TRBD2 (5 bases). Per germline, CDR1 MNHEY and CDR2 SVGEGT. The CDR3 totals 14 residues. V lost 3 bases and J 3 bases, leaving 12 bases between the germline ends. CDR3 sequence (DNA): TGTGCCAGCAGTTATTCGGACTTCTACTACGAGCAGTACTTC. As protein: CASSYSDFYYEQYF.

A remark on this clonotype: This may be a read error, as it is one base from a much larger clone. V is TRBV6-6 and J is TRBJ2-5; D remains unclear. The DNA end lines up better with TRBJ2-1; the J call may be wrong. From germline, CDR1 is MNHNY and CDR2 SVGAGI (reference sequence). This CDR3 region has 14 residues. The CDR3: CASSYSPRQETQFF. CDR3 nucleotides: TGTGCCAGCAGTTACTCGCCGAGACAAGAGACCCAGTTCTTC.

The CDR3 protein is CASSYSGTGSHEQYF. The CDR3, as DNA: TGTGCCAGCAGCTATTCCGGGACAGGGAGCCACGAGCAGTACTTC. The chain couples TRBV11-2 to TRBJ2-7; 9 nucleotides line up with TRBD1. V gave up 4 bases and J gave up 5 bases; unmatched junction bases: 9. This CDR3 comprises 15 residues. The germline V gene has CDR1 SGHAT and CDR2 FQNNGV.

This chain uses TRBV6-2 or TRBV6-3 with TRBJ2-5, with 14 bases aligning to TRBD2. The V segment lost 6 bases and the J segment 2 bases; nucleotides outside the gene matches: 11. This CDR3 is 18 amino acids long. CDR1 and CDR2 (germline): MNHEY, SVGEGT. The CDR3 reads CASSSGTSGRPWQETQYF. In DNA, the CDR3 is TGTGCCAGCAGCTCAGGGACTAGCGGGAGACCGTGGCAAGAGACCCAGTACTTC.